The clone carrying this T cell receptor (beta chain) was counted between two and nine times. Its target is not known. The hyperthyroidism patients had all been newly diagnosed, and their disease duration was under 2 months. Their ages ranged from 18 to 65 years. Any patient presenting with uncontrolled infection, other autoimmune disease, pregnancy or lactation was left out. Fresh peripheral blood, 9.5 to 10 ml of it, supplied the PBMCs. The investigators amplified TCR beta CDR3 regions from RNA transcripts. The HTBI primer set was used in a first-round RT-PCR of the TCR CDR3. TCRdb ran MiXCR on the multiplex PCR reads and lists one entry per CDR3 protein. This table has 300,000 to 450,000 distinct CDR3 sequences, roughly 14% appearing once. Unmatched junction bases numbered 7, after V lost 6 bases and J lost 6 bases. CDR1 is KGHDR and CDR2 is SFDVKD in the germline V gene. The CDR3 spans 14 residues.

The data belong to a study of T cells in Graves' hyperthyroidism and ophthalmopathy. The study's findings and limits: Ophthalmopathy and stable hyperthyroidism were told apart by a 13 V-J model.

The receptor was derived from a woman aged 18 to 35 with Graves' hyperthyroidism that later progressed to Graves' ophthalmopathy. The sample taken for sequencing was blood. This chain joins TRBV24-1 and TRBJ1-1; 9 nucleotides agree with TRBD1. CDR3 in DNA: TGTGCCACCAGTTCTGGGACAGGGTTGTCTGAAGCTTTCTTT. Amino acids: CATSSGTGLSEAFF.